This TCR beta chain was recorded in a study of cytomegalovirus exposure and HLA in healthy donors. Both 60 Vbeta primers and 13 Jbeta primers went into the PCR. TCRdb's copy holds only in-frame clones and misses some; the assay was immunoSEQ multiplex PCR. Across some 200,000 clones, the top ten clones capture around 6% of the sample. The clonotype was recovered from a man younger than 45 in good health and CMV-seronegative. The specimen sequenced was PBMCs.

This CDR3 reads CASSPGGDQETQYF. Here the CDR3 DNA reads TGTGCCAGCTCACCGGGGGGGGACCAAGAGACCCAGTACTTC. V is TRBV18 and J is TRBJ2-5, with TRBD2 identical over 7 bases. CDR3 length equals 14 residues. Germline CDR1 and CDR2: KGHSH and LQKENI. With 3 bases clipped from V and 0 bases from J, the junction kept 1 base outside the gene matches.